One and the same sample provided the 5 T cell receptor beta chains below, sequenced in a study of cytomegalovirus exposure and HLA in healthy donors. Measured with immunoSEQ multiplex PCR; TCRdb has only the in-frame clones, and not every one. The sample includes 150,000 to 180,000 clones, 75% to 90% seen only once; the top ten take 20% to 25%. The sequencing sample was made of PBMCs. The source is a man aged 18 to 35 in good health and CMV-seropositive.

This rearrangement joins TRBV5-1 to TRBJ2-4; 9 nucleotides line up with TRBD1. The CDR3 extends over 15 amino acids. J gave up 6 bases and V 4 bases, and 8 bases lay outside the gene matches. Germline CDR1 and CDR2: SGHRS and YFSETQ. The CDR3, as DNA: TGCGCCAGCAGCCCAGGACAGGGGCCGACAAACATTCAGTACTTC. Translation gives CASSPGQGPTNIQYF.

The chain uses TRBV10-3 and TRBJ2-1; D remains unclear. Germline V lookup: CDR1 ENHRY, CDR2 SYGVKD. CDR3 size: 12 residues. V lost 3 bases to trimming and J lost 8 bases, with 8 bases between them. The CDR3 nucleotides are TGTGCCATCAGTGATAATGGCTATGAGCAGTTCTTC. This gives the protein CAISDNGYEQFF.

This rearrangement joins TRBV6-5 to TRBJ2-7; 13 bases match TRBD2. The ends lost 5 bases at V and 2 bases at J; junction bases unmatched: 3. The CDR3 runs 15 residues. CDR1 MNHEY and CDR2 SVGAGI come from the germline V gene. The CDR3 bases are TGTGCCAGCAGTAAGGGACTAGCGGGAACCTACGAGCAGTACTTC. This sequence encodes CASSKGLAGTYEQYF.

The chain is built from TRBV7-6 and TRBJ2-7; tentatively, D is TRBD2 (5 bases). The CDR3 length is 15 residues. V lost 1 base and J lost 3, with 13 bases in between. Germline CDR1 and CDR2: SGHVS and FNYEAQ. Here the CDR3 DNA reads TGTGCCAGCAGCTTAGATTGGAGCCGGGGCTACGAGCAGTACTTC. This encodes CASSLDWSRGYEQYF.

V and J are TRBV27 and TRBJ2-7, with 9 bases aligning to TRBD1. Germline V gene lookup returns CDR1 MNHEY and CDR2 SMNVEV (reference sequence). The CDR3 covers 12 residues. V trimming: 6 bases; J trimming: 3 bases; junction bases outside the gene matches: 0. CDR3 DNA sequence: TGTGCCAGCAGGGGACAGGGCTACGAGCAGTACTTC. The encoded protein is CASRGQGYEQYF.